Given below is one T cell receptor (beta chain) in context. Its antigen remains unidentified. Looked up from germline, CDR1 is DFQATT and CDR2 is SNEGSKA (reference sequence). V was pared by 3 bases and J by 4 bases, with 13 bases between. This CDR3 is built from 13 residues. The sample belongs to a study of post-analysis software for immune sequencing data. Study-level results: When patients were compared with controls, about five TRBV segments were more frequent, TRBV5-6, TRBV5-1 and TRBV20-1 among them. Significantly lower normalized Chao1 diversity was seen in multiple sclerosis patients than in controls. Batch-matched samples strongly co-clustered by F measure.

Researchers reported that TCR beta cDNA libraries carried unique molecular identifiers. It was from approximately 0.91 to 9.4 million T cells that some 500,000 cDNA molecules came. One entry per CDR3 protein results from TCRdb running MiXCR on the PCR reads. The sample has some 500,000 distinct CDR3 sequences; roughly 45% are singletons. The sequencing sample was made of blood. The chain is built from TRBV20-1 and TRBJ2-7, with D possibly called TRBD1 or TRBD2 (5 bases each). The source is a girl aged 10-17 years with multiple sclerosis. The CDR3 nucleotides are TGCAGTGCTAGGGGGGTTTTGAGGTACGAGCAGTACTTC. It specifies CSARGVLRYEQYF.